A selection of T cell receptor beta chains follows, all from one sample in a study of T cell repertoires in cytomegalovirus infection. TCRdb analysed the reads with MiXCR anew, one entry per CDR3 protein. The table has some 700,000 distinct CDR3 sequences, 35% seen once. Sequenced: PBMCs. These receptors all stem from a human donor in good health (CMV status not recorded). Some clones in this sample may be carry-over from other donors' samples. Each CDR3 is given with its conserved first and last residue. D genes are given only for firm matches. Size values are once, few and many counts, or a class for expanded clones, and some rows have none.

j_call	v_call	d_call	clone_size	cdr3_aa	cdr3_nt
TRBJ2-2	TRBV4-1	-	-	CASSPTGIAHTGELFF	TGCGCCAGCAGTCCAACCGGGATAGCACACACCGGTGAGCTGTTTTTT
TRBJ1-1	TRBV10-3	-	-	CAIREISNTEAFF	TGTGCCATCAGGGAAATCTCGAACACTGAAGCTTTCTTT
TRBJ2-5	TRBV28	-	-	CASSDRRPQETQYF	TGTGCCAGCAGTGACCGCCGCCCCCAAGAGACCCAGTACTTC
TRBJ1-4	TRBV6-5	-	-	CASSYYGSSEKLFF	TGTGCCAGCAGTTACTACGGGTCTTCTGAAAAACTGTTTTTT
TRBJ1-5	TRBV28	-	-	CASSLFQQGLSNQPQHF	TGTGCCAGCAGTTTATTTCAGCAGGGTCTAAGCAATCAGCCCCAGCATTTT
TRBJ1-1	TRBV18	-	-	CASSPVTDTEAFF	TGTGCCAGCTCACCTGTGACGGACACTGAAGCTTTCTTT
TRBJ2-7	TRBV6-6	-	-	CASSYSWTGEQYF	TGTGCCAGCAGTTATTCGTGGACGGGCGAGCAGTACTTC
TRBJ2-6	TRBV4-1	-	few	CASSQTERASGANVLTF	TGCGCCAGCAGCCAAACCGAGCGGGCGTCTGGGGCCAACGTCCTGACTTTC
TRBJ2-1	TRBV11-2	TRBD2	-	CASSPAGGTTYNEQFF	TGTGCCAGCAGCCCAGCGGGAGGGACAACCTACAATGAGCAGTTCTTC
TRBJ2-5	TRBV7-2	-	few	CASSLAGALQETQYF	TGTGCCAGCAGCTTAGCGGGGGCCCTACAAGAGACCCAGTACTTC
TRBJ1-6	TRBV28	-	-	CASSFAGTAGWDNSPLHF	TGTGCCAGCAGTTTCGCGGGGACTGCTGGATGGGATAATTCACCCCTCCACTTT
TRBJ2-1	TRBV27	-	-	CASSQYSRGTYNEQFF	TGTGCCAGCAGTCAATACAGCCGGGGGACCTACAATGAGCAGTTCTTC
TRBJ2-7	TRBV7-2	-	many	CASSLFLGSEQYF	TGTGCCAGCAGCTTATTTCTTGGGTCCGAGCAGTACTTC
TRBJ1-4	TRBV12-3/TRBV12-4	-	-	CASSFPRGGKKLFF	TGTGCCAGCAGTTTTCCAAGGGGAGGGAAAAAACTGTTTTTT
TRBJ1-4	TRBV29-1	TRBD1	few	CSGGQGVGEKLFF	TGCAGCGGGGGACAGGGGGTTGGAGAAAAACTGTTTTTT
TRBJ1-4	TRBV6-5	-	few	CASSRGQRNEKLFF	TGTGCCAGCAGTCGCGGGCAGCGTAATGAAAAACTGTTTTTT
TRBJ1-2	TRBV11-2	-	-	CASSSPPALGYGYTF	TGTGCCAGCAGCTCACCCCCCGCCCTTGGCTATGGCTACACCTTC
TRBJ2-3	TRBV28	TRBD2	-	CASSLFGGSSGKDTQYF	TGTGCCAGCAGTTTATTCGGGGGGAGTAGTGGTAAGGATACGCAGTATTTT
TRBJ2-1	TRBV28	TRBD2	-	CASSLLGLAGVNEQFF	TGTGCCAGCAGTCTCTTGGGACTAGCGGGAGTGAATGAGCAGTTCTTC
TRBJ2-3	TRBV25-1	TRBD1	few	CASSGRQGGSTDTQYF	TGTGCCAGCAGTGGCCGACAGGGGGGTAGCACAGATACGCAGTATTTT
TRBJ2-3	TRBV7-8	TRBD1	many	CASSSRTGVNSDTQYF	TGTGCCAGCAGCTCGCGGACAGGGGTTAATTCCGATACGCAGTATTTT
TRBJ2-5	TRBV28	-	-	CASHTALEETQYF	TGTGCCAGCCATACAGCGCTTGAAGAGACCCAGTACTTC
TRBJ1-5	TRBV20-1	-	-	CSARGRVGNQPQHF	TGCAGTGCTAGAGGGAGGGTCGGCAATCAGCCCCAGCATTTT
TRBJ2-3	TRBV7-2	-	many	CASSWQGSLDTQYF	TGTGCCAGCAGCTGGCAGGGTTCCCTTGATACGCAGTATTTT
TRBJ1-6	TRBV12-3/TRBV12-4	-	few	CASSLGGGDNSPLHF	TGTGCCAGCAGTTTAGGAGGGGGGGATAATTCACCCCTCCACTTT
TRBJ1-4	TRBV7-2	-	many	CASRFGRRGDEKLFF	TGTGCCAGCAGATTTGGGAGGAGGGGGGATGAAAAACTGTTTTTT
TRBJ2-7	TRBV20-1	-	-	CSASPLASSYEQYF	TGCAGTGCTAGTCCCCTAGCGAGCTCCTACGAGCAGTACTTC
TRBJ1-5	TRBV7-2	TRBD1	-	CASSRDRDRYSNQPQHF	TGTGCCAGCAGCCGCGACCGGGACAGATATAGCAATCAGCCCCAGCATTTT
TRBJ1-5	TRBV20-1	-	many	CSASIGRGGQPQHF	TGCAGTGCTAGTATTGGTAGGGGGGGTCAGCCCCAGCATTTT